The 9 T cell receptor beta chains given below trace back to one sample, sequenced in a study of T-cell memory formation after mild COVID-19. In TCRdb, the 5' RACE reads were re-called with MiXCR into one record per CDR3 protein. This table has about 130,000 distinct CDR3 sequences, about 15% appearing once. The source material was PBMCs or a T cell subset sorted from them (not recorded which). The source is a man aged 18 to 29 who had mild COVID-19 (a few samples of this study predate the infection). Cell type and time point are not known.

This clonotype turned up a few times. This chain links TRBV12-3 or TRBV12-4 with TRBJ1-2; 8 bases are shared with TRBD1. V dropped 2 bases and J dropped 8; count of bases not matched to a gene: 4. The CDR3 runs to 13 residues. The CDR3 DNA sequence: TGTGCCAGCAGTTTACAGGGGGCCCGGGGCTACACCTTC. It yields the protein CASSLQGARGYTF.

The gene calls are TRBV30 and TRBJ2-6; the D is unclear. V gave up 0 bases and J gave up 4 bases, with 4 bases separating them. The CDR3 consists of 13 residues. The germline V gene has CDR1 GTSNPN and CDR2 SVGIG (reference sequence). DNA of the CDR3: TGTGCCTGGAGTGTAGGCGGGGCCAACGTCCTGACTTTC. It translates to CAWSVGGANVLTF.

The chain combines TRBV12-3 or TRBV12-4 with TRBJ1-3; D is ambiguous. V lost 2 bases and J lost 0, with 8 bases in between. The CDR3 runs 15 residues. The CDR3 DNA sequence: TGTGCCAGCAGTTTAAGGCGGCTCTCTGGAAACACCATATATTTT. Translation gives CASSLRRLSGNTIYF.

This clonotype was found a few times. The chain joins TRBV6-2 or TRBV6-3 to TRBJ1-5; D may be TRBD1 (5 bases). Trimming removed 2 bases from V and 6 bases from J, with 11 bases in between. This CDR3 has 14 amino acids. The germline V gene encodes CDR1 MNHEY and CDR2 SVGEGT. The CDR3 DNA sequence: TGTGCCAGCAGTTACGGGGGGGGTGGTCAGCCCCAGCATTTT. It encodes CASSYGGGGQPQHF.

The CDR3 DNA sequence: TGTGCCAGCAGTTACCCGGTACGGGGGACAGGCCTCTACGAGCAGTACGTC. Amino acid sequence: CASSYPVRGTGLYEQYV. V gene TRBV6-5 combines with J gene TRBJ2-7; 8 bases map to TRBD1. CDR3 length: 17 amino acids. Trimming removed 2 bases from V and 3 bases from J; junction bases left unmatched: 12. In germline, CDR1 is MNHEY, CDR2 SVGAGI.

The chain has TRBV7-2 and TRBJ2-6; the match to TRBD2 covers 7 bases. The CDR3 sequence is 16 residues long. V lost 4 bases, J lost 4 bases, and 7 bases stayed unmatched. The germline CDR1 and CDR2 sequences are SGHTA and FQGNSA. CDR3 nucleotides: TGTGCCAGCAGCTCTAGCGGCGTATCCGGGGCCAACGTCCTGACTTTC. It yields the protein CASSSSGVSGANVLTF.

This clonotype was counted a single time. This chain joins TRBV7-2 and TRBJ1-5; 9 nucleotides agree with TRBD1. V was pared by 5 bases and J by 4 bases, with 9 bases of the junction left unmatched. Looked up from germline, CDR1 is SGHTA and CDR2 is FQGNSA. The CDR3 extends over 16 amino acids. The CDR3 loop is CASSHTGTGSNQPQHF. CDR3 nucleotides: TGTGCCAGCAGCCACACCGGGACAGGGAGTAATCAGCCCCAGCATTTT.

The chain couples TRBV7-2 to TRBJ2-7, with D tentatively TRBD1 or TRBD2 (5 bases each). The V end lost 2 bases, the J end lost 2 bases, and 13 bases lay between the germline ends. Germline assignment: CDR1 SGHTA and CDR2 FQGNSA. The CDR3 loop spans 15 amino acids. The chain's CDR3 is CASSLQPGPAYEQYF. For the CDR3, the DNA is TGTGCCAGCAGCTTACAGCCGGGACCAGCCTACGAGCAGTACTTC.

The genes are TRBV5-1 and TRBJ1-1; possibly TRBD1 for D (5 bases). The V and J ends lost 0 bases and 3 bases respectively, with 18 bases between them. The CDR3 is made up of 17 amino acids. CDR1 and CDR2 (germline): SGHRS, YFSETQ. The CDR3 DNA sequence: TGCGCCAGCAGCTTGGCCATCAAGGGGCAGGGAGACACTGAAGCTTTCTTT. Amino acid sequence: CASSLAIKGQGDTEAFF.